The 24 T cell receptor beta chains reported below all come from one sample, sequenced in a study of cytomegalovirus exposure and HLA in healthy donors. Primers for the PCR totalled 60 Vbeta and 13 Jbeta. The protocol was immunoSEQ multiplex PCR, while the TCRdb copy is restricted to in-frame clones and leaves out a portion. The table lists tens of thousands of clones, roughly 75% of them singletons. The sample consisted of PBMCs. These receptors were collected from a man aged 25-45 years in good health and CMV-seronegative.

The chain combines TRBV5-5 with TRBJ1-5, with D possibly being TRBD1 (6 bases). CDR3 length equals 14 residues. Trimming removed 3 bases from V and 9 bases from J, with 16 bases in between. CDR1 and CDR2 from the germline V gene are SGHKS and YYEKEE (reference sequence). The CDR3 nucleotides are TGTGCCAGCAGCTCCCAGACAGGCCCAAGGCCCCAGCATTTT. Its translation: CASSSQTGPRPQHF.

The chain links TRBV7-8 to TRBJ2-7; a possible D gene is TRBD1 (6 bases). The germline V gene encodes CDR1 SGHVS and CDR2 FQNEAQ. V dropped 5 bases and J dropped 0 bases, with 14 bases sitting between them. This CDR3 region has 15 residues. Written as DNA, the CDR3 is TGTGCCAGCAGCCCTGGGGGCAGGCGCTCCTACGAGCAGTACTTC. Amino acid sequence: CASSPGGRRSYEQYF.

J is TRBJ1-5 and V is TRBV19; D unclear. Germline V gene lookup returns CDR1 LNHDA and CDR2 SQIVND (reference sequence). Trimming shortened V by 5 bases and J by 4 bases, and 9 bases separated the two germline ends. This CDR3 has 13 amino acids. In DNA, the CDR3 is TGTGCCAGTAGTCGGCAGGCGAATCAGCCCCAGCATTTT. Its translation: CASSRQANQPQHF.

The chain has TRBV5-4 and TRBJ2-7; TRBD1 aligns across 7 bases. The CDR3 is 14 amino acids. V gave up 5 bases and J gave up 6 bases; unmatched junction bases: 11. CDR1 is SGHNT and CDR2 is YYREEE in the germline V gene (reference sequence). The CDR3 here is CASRPDRDFGEQYF. DNA of the CDR3: TGTGCCAGCAGACCAGACAGGGATTTTGGCGAGCAGTACTTC.

The CDR3 coding sequence is TGTGCCAGCAGCCCGCACAGGGGCGGCAATCAGCCCCAGCATTTT. Encoded protein: CASSPHRGGNQPQHF. This chain uses TRBV5-5 with TRBJ1-5, with 7 bases identical to TRBD1. CDR1 is SGHKS and CDR2 is YYEKEE in the germline V gene (reference sequence). CDR3 length: 15 amino acids. V shed 4 bases, J shed 2 bases, and the junction held 6 bases outside the gene matches. The complete variable domain, with remaining parts taken from reference TRBV5-5 and TRBJ1-5, reads DAGVTQSPTHLIKTRGQQVTLRCSPISGHKSVSWYQQVLGQGPQFIFQYYEKEERGRGNFPDRFSARQFPNYSSELNVNALLLGDSALYLCASSPHRGGNQPQHFGDGTRLSIL.

V usage is TRBV4-1 and J usage is TRBJ1-2; D is unclear. The CDR3 length is 15 residues. Trimming removed 2 bases from V and 8 bases from J, with 18 bases in between. CDR1 MGHRA and CDR2 YSYEKL come from the germline V gene. DNA for the CDR3: TGCGCCAGCAGCCAATATTCGGACTCGGTTCAGGGCTACACCTTC. Its protein is CASSQYSDSVQGYTF.

The V and J genes are TRBV30 and TRBJ1-2; 9 nucleotides line up with TRBD1. The CDR3 spans 15 residues. Germline V gene data show CDR1 as GTSNPN and CDR2 as SVGIG (reference sequence). The V and J ends lost 3 bases and 6 bases, in that order; junction bases with no gene match: 11. CDR3 in amino acids: CAWSAPDRGRNGYTF. CDR3 nucleotides: TGTGCCTGGAGCGCCCCGGACAGGGGAAGGAATGGCTACACCTTC.

The V call is TRBV19, the J call TRBJ2-1; TRBD2 matches at 14 bases. Germline assignment: CDR1 LNHDA and CDR2 SQIVND (reference sequence). The CDR3 spans 18 residues. Trimming cost V 3 bases and J 4 bases; bases outside gene matches: 8. CDR3 coding DNA: TGTGCCAGTAGTATGGGACTAGCGGGAGTCCCTCCGTACAATGAGCAGTTCTTC. As protein: CASSMGLAGVPPYNEQFF.

The V and J genes are TRBV5-1 and TRBJ1-3, with 7 bases matching TRBD1. The CDR3 sequence is 16 residues long. Trimming cost V 0 bases and J 4 bases; bases outside gene matches: 7. The germline CDR1 and CDR2 sequences are SGHRS and YFSETQ. The DNA of the CDR3 is TGCGCCAGCAGCTTGGGGCAGGGGGACTTCGGAAACACCATATATTTT. This sequence encodes CASSLGQGDFGNTIYF.

The chain is built from TRBV7-2 and TRBJ1-2; D might be TRBD1 (6 bases). Trimming removed 5 bases from V and 7 bases from J, with 23 bases in between. Germline CDR1 reads SGHTA; CDR2 reads FQGNSA. The CDR3 covers 16 residues. The CDR3 protein is CASSLDPGAYSGGYTF. In nucleotides, the CDR3 is TGTGCCAGCAGCCTCGACCCAGGGGCCTACTCCGGTGGCTACACCTTC. Based on the CDR3 plus reference TRBV7-2 and TRBJ1-2, the full variable domain is GAGVSQSPSNKVTEKGKDVELRCDPISGHTALYWYRQSLGQGLEFLIYFQGNSAPDKSGLPSDRFSAERTGGSVSTLTIQRTQQEDSAVYLCASSLDPGAYSGGYTFGSGTRLTVV.

The rearrangement uses TRBV18 and TRBJ2-1, with 11 bases aligning to TRBD1. CDR3 size: 17 residues. The ends lost 1 base at V and 8 bases at J; junction bases unmatched: 10. Germline-derived CDR1 and CDR2 are KGHSH and LQKENI. CDR3 amino acids: CASSPRTGQGVLDEQFF. The CDR3 region has the DNA TGTGCCAGCTCACCACGAACGGGACAGGGGGTTTTGGATGAGCAGTTCTTC.

The genes are TRBV19 and TRBJ1-5, with 9 bases lining up with TRBD1. V lost 3 bases to trimming and J lost 2 bases; unmatched junction nucleotides: 5. The CDR3 runs 16 residues. Germline CDR1 and CDR2: LNHDA and SQIVND (reference sequence). This CDR3 reads CASSILWTGGNQPQHF. The CDR3 bases are TGTGCCAGTAGTATTCTCTGGACAGGGGGCAATCAGCCCCAGCATTTT.

In its sample, this clone was seen a few times. V gene TRBV10-3 combines with J gene TRBJ1-1, with 7 bases fitting TRBD1. This CDR3 has 12 residues. The V and J ends lost 5 bases and 7 bases, in that order; junction bases with no gene match: 4. From germline, CDR1 is ENHRY and CDR2 SYGVKD. DNA of the CDR3: TGTGCCATCAGTTCACAGGGGTATGAAGCTTTCTTT. Translation: CAISSQGYEAFF.

V gene TRBV4-1 combines with J gene TRBJ2-1, with D perhaps TRBD1 (6 bases). The CDR3 loop spans 16 amino acids. Between the trimmed V and J ends, which lost 1 base and 6 bases, there was a span of 16 bases. CDR1 is MGHRA, CDR2 YSYEKL, per germline. The CDR3 is CASSQVLGAPGNEQFF. CDR3 sequence (DNA): TGCGCCAGCAGCCAAGTACTGGGGGCACCGGGCAATGAGCAGTTCTTC.

This chain links TRBV4-3 with TRBJ1-2, with 7 bases lining up with TRBD1. Losses at the gene ends were 0 bases for V and 10 bases for J; bases not matched to a gene: 11. CDR1 and CDR2 (germline): LGHNA, YSLEER. The CDR3 contains 15 residues. CDR3 in DNA: TGCGCCAGCAGCCAAGAAGTGACAGGGTCTGGGGACTACACCTTC. It specifies CASSQEVTGSGDYTF.

This chain joins TRBV5-1 and TRBJ2-5, with 9 bases fitting TRBD1. J gave up 4 bases and V 5 bases, and 9 bases lay outside the gene matches. CDR3 length equals 15 residues. Per the germline V gene, CDR1 is SGHRS and CDR2 is YFSETQ. The CDR3 protein is CASRLIQGAVETQYF. The CDR3 DNA is TGCGCCAGCAGATTGATACAGGGGGCCGTAGAGACCCAGTACTTC. The variable domain in full, completed from reference TRBV5-1 and TRBJ2-5, reads KAGVTQTPRYLIKTRGQQVTLSCSPISGHRSVSWYQQTPGQGLQFLFEYFSETQRNKGNFPGRFSGRQFSNSRSEMNVSTLELGDSALYLCASRLIQGAVETQYFGPGTRLLVL.

CDR3 DNA sequence: TGTGCCAGCAGCTTAGATGCCACGGACAGCCTCTTATATGGCTACACCTTC. Protein sequence: CASSLDATDSLLYGYTF. This chain uses TRBV7-2 with TRBJ1-2; TRBD1 is a possible D gene (6 bases). The CDR3 spans 17 residues. Trimming cost V 1 base and J 5 bases, with 20 bases left between them. Germline CDR1 SGHTA, CDR2 FQGNSA.

The CDR3 loop is CASSQGGGQGNYEQYF. The CDR3 region has the DNA TGCGCCAGCAGCCAGGGGGGAGGACAGGGGAACTACGAGCAGTACTTC. The genes are TRBV4-1 and TRBJ2-7, with 9 nucleotides matching TRBD1. The CDR3 is 16 residues long. V was pared by 3 bases and J by 3 bases, with 9 bases of the junction left unmatched. CDR1 and CDR2 (germline): MGHRA, YSYEKL.

The genes are TRBV19 and TRBJ2-7, with 8 bases that match TRBD1. Trimming at V came to 5 bases and at J to 9 bases, leaving 3 bases not matched to a gene. Looked up from germline, CDR1 is LNHDA and CDR2 is SQIVND (reference sequence). The CDR3 totals 11 residues. CDR3 loop: CASSATGVQYF. The CDR3 DNA sequence: TGTGCCAGTAGTGCGACAGGGGTGCAGTACTTC.

Regarding this clone: No DNA is shown, since the ends of the CDR3 on it are uncertain; the CDR3 is the one TCRdb lists. This chain uses TRBV28 with TRBJ1-5. The CDR3 has 16 residues if both end residues are counted. The germline CDR1 and CDR2 sequences are MDHEN and SYDVKM. The CDR3 sequence is CASSSSGLYSNQPQHF.

The chain joins TRBV6-1 to TRBJ2-1, with 12 nucleotides matching TRBD1. Germline V lookup: CDR1 MNHNS, CDR2 SASEGT. J was trimmed by 9 bases and V by 6 bases; bases with no gene match: 6. There are 14 residues in the CDR3. The CDR3 DNA follows: TGTGCCAGCAGCGCCGGGACAGGGGGCCGTGAGCAGTTCTTC. It is translated as CASSAGTGGREQFF.

This clone was found a few times. V is TRBV6-5 and J is TRBJ1-2, with D hard to call. V lost 6 bases to trimming and J lost 3 bases, with 8 bases between them. The CDR3 loop spans 12 amino acids. Germline CDR1 MNHEY, CDR2 SVGAGI. The CDR3: CASRRIDYGYTF. As DNA, the CDR3 is TGTGCCAGCAGGAGAATAGACTATGGCTACACCTTC.

The chain uses TRBV19 and TRBJ1-4; D is perhaps TRBD1 (5 bases). CDR3 length: 15 amino acids. CDR1 and CDR2 (germline): LNHDA, SQIVND (reference sequence). V shed 7 bases and J shed 8 bases, with 20 bases lying between them. Written as DNA, the CDR3 is TGTGCCAGTACCGGGGGGAACCGAGAGGGGGAAAAACTGTTTTTT. This sequence encodes CASTGGNREGEKLFF.

The rearrangement links TRBV6-4 to TRBJ2-6; D is uncertain. This CDR3 spans 15 amino acids. Trimming shortened V by 2 bases and J by 1 base, and 6 bases separated the two germline ends. Germline values: CDR1 MRHNA, CDR2 SNTAGT. The DNA for the CDR3 is TGTGCCAGCAGTGACGTTTTATCTGGGGCCAACGTCCTGACTTTC. Protein sequence: CASSDVLSGANVLTF.